One sample yielded the 11 T cell receptor beta chains listed below, sequenced in a study of T cells in tuberculosis. Generated by immunoSEQ multiplex PCR, the TCRdb table keeps only in-frame clones and is missing some. This table holds some 20,000 clones, roughly nine tenths found once. The specimen sequenced was PBMCs. These receptors were taken from a donor aged 10 to 29 with latent tuberculosis or without tuberculosis infection.

The chain recombines TRBV7-2 with TRBJ2-7; D is perhaps TRBD2 (7 bases). Trimming stripped 5 bases from V and 6 bases from J, with 20 bases between. Per the germline V gene, CDR1 is SGHTA and CDR2 is FQGNSA. This CDR3 comprises 15 residues. In DNA, the CDR3 is TGTGCCAGCAGCCAAACGCTAGGGGGGGGGCGCGAGCAGTACTTC. Its translation: CASSQTLGGGREQYF.

This sequence joins TRBV4-2 and TRBJ2-7; D call uncertain. V was cut by 0 bases and J by 6 bases, with 9 bases left in between. CDR3 length: 13 amino acids. Germline CDR1 and CDR2: LGHNA and YNFKEQ. The CDR3 here is CASSQERRGEQYF. CDR3 in DNA: TGTGCCAGCAGCCAAGAACGGCGAGGCGAGCAGTACTTC.

The chain couples TRBV4-2 to TRBJ1-1, with 7 positions matching TRBD1. This CDR3 has 15 amino acids. With V trimmed by 0 bases and J by 5 bases, 6 bases remained unmatched. The germline V gene encodes CDR1 LGHNA and CDR2 YNFKEQ. CDR3 in DNA: TGTGCCAGCAGCCAAGAGAACAGGGGAGATACTGAAGCTTTCTTT. Residues: CASSQENRGDTEAFF.

The chain combines TRBV15 with TRBJ2-1; tentative D call: TRBD1 (6 bases). V was cut by 6 bases and J by 5 bases, with 17 bases left in between. CDR1 and CDR2 (germline): LNHNV, YYDKDF (reference sequence). The CDR3 extends over 15 amino acids. In DNA, the CDR3 is TGTGCCACCAGAACAGGGTATTCTCTCGACAATGAGCAGTTCTTC. This sequence encodes CATRTGYSLDNEQFF.

The V and J genes are TRBV19 and TRBJ2-1, with D perhaps TRBD1 (6 bases). The germline CDR1 and CDR2 sequences are LNHDA and SQIVND (reference sequence). The ends were cut back, 7 bases at V and 8 bases at J, with 18 bases in the middle. CDR3 size: 14 residues. The CDR3 spells CASTRDIFVDEQFF. The CDR3 bases are TGTGCCAGTACCCGGGACATTTTTGTCGATGAGCAGTTCTTC.

This chain links TRBV5-1 with TRBJ2-3; 7 nucleotides align to TRBD1. J was trimmed by 6 bases and V by 4 bases; bases with no gene match: 8. This CDR3 region has 14 residues. In germline, CDR1 is SGHRS, CDR2 YFSETQ. CDR3 DNA: TGCGCCAGCAGCGGGTATACAGGGGTTGATACGCAGTATTTT. The encoded protein is CASSGYTGVDTQYF.

The chain links TRBV29-1 to TRBJ2-5; 8 positions agree with TRBD1. CDR3 size: 14 residues. From germline, CDR1 is SQVTM and CDR2 ANQGSEA. Trimming cost V 8 bases and J 4 bases; bases outside gene matches: 12. The CDR3 loop is CSSWTGLVGETQYF. The DNA for the CDR3 is TGCAGCTCCTGGACAGGGCTAGTTGGAGAGACCCAGTACTTC.

In its sample, this clone was seen a few times. The chain recombines TRBV21-1 with TRBJ1-2. TRBV21-1 is annotated as a pseudogene. The CDR3 totals 16 residues. CDR3 sequence (DNA): TGTGCCAGCAGCCCCCAAGGCGGCAGTGCCTTCTATGGCTACACCTTC. This gives the protein CASSPQGGSAFYGYTF.

Remarks on this clone: The junction departs from germline at one end; a sequencing error may be responsible. The chain employs TRBV15 and TRBJ2-7, with D perhaps matching TRBD1 (8 bases). CDR1 LNHNV and CDR2 YYDKDF come from the germline V gene (reference sequence). The CDR3 spans 15 residues. CDR3 DNA: TGTGCCACCAGCAGACGCACGACAGGGGACTACGCGCAGTACTTC. Translation gives CATSRRTTGDYAQYF.

The chain joins TRBV7-2 to TRBJ2-5, with TRBD2 identical over 9 bases. The CDR3 extends over 13 amino acids. Per germline, CDR1 SGHTA and CDR2 FQGNSA. Trimming took 5 bases from V and 4 from J; bases not matched to a gene: 2. The CDR3 region is CASSISGGETQYF. As DNA, the CDR3 is TGTGCCAGCAGCATTAGCGGGGGAGAGACCCAGTACTTC.

The chain employs TRBV14 and TRBJ1-1; weak D call: TRBD1 (6 bases). The length of the CDR3 is 13 residues. CDR1 is SGHDN, CDR2 FVKESK, per germline. Trimming pared 8 bases from V and 1 base from J, leaving 11 bases between. In DNA, the CDR3 is TGTGCCAGCTCGTGGGGGCGGAACACTGAAGCTTTCTTT. It encodes CASSWGRNTEAFF.